The rows below give T cell receptor beta chains drawn from one sample of a study of T cells in Graves' hyperthyroidism and ophthalmopathy. TCRdb reprocessed the multiplex PCR reads with MiXCR, giving one entry per CDR3 protein. This sample has 250,000 to 300,000 distinct CDR3 sequences, with roughly 19% found just once. Sequencing was done on a sample of blood. These receptors originate from a man aged 45-65 years with Graves' ophthalmopathy. Both conserved end residues are trimmed from each CDR3. Each record gives: J gene, clone size, D gene, V gene, CDR3 protein. The D gene is left open where the match is weak. Rows give clone size only sometimes, using once, few, many, or a class for an expanded clone.

TRBJ1-1,few,TRBD1,TRBV11-2,ASSPGTGGIMNTEAF
TRBJ2-5,many,NA,TRBV7-3,ASSNPGQQETQY
TRBJ1-1,NA,NA,TRBV5-1,ASSLDQSSFTEAF
TRBJ2-1,NA,TRBD1,TRBV28,ASSPDRDKDNEQF
TRBJ2-5,many,NA,TRBV20-1,SALDSPFQETQY
TRBJ2-5,many,NA,TRBV2,ASSEVGQGRETQY
TRBJ1-5,many,NA,TRBV2,ASSDPNQPQH
TRBJ1-4,NA,TRBD1,TRBV5-1,ASSLEADRGEKLF
TRBJ2-3,NA,TRBD2,TRBV29-1,SVEQASGRYTQY
TRBJ2-1,many,NA,TRBV20-1,SARERRMEVRIGEQF
TRBJ2-7,many,TRBD1,TRBV20-1,SALPGQGYYEQY
TRBJ2-1,few,NA,TRBV29-1,SVDPSGLFNEQF
TRBJ2-3,NA,NA,TRBV6-1,ASSYIDTQY
TRBJ2-1,many,NA,TRBV11-2,ASSSRGDTSSYNEQF
TRBJ2-2,NA,NA,TRBV28,ASSWQNTGELF
TRBJ2-3,many,TRBD2,TRBV20-1,SASRLAGGPDTQY
TRBJ1-1,NA,NA,TRBV12-3/TRBV12-4,ASSYGQPNTEAF
TRBJ2-3,few,TRBD1,TRBV5-6,ASSSLSETGGTDTQY
TRBJ1-1,many,TRBD1,TRBV20-1,SARPPKGQGATEAF
TRBJ2-1,NA,TRBD2,TRBV7-9,ASSSTSGRQGEQF
TRBJ2-7,many,NA,TRBV6-1,ASSESRGRNGREQY
TRBJ1-6,few,NA,TRBV6-1,ASLRESNSPLH
TRBJ2-5,many,NA,TRBV24-1,ATSDSSAPFEQETQY
TRBJ2-5,NA,TRBD1,TRBV5-6,ASSSTDRARETQY
TRBJ2-3,NA,NA,TRBV28,ASSLIRRTDTLY
TRBJ2-5,NA,TRBD1,TRBV10-3,AISEWDRDPRETQY
TRBJ2-7,many,TRBD1,TRBV2,ASNPPGQGAREQY
TRBJ1-1,many,NA,TRBV11-2,ASSLAGGLLNTEAF
TRBJ2-3,few,TRBD1,TRBV5-1,ASSLGQGARTDTQY
TRBJ1-2,few,NA,TRBV6-2/TRBV6-3,ASSYGGAGKEGYT
TRBJ1-5,many,TRBD1,TRBV2,ASSSDRGGNQPQH
TRBJ2-7,many,TRBD1,TRBV3-1,ASSQTGTGDEQY
TRBJ2-5,many,NA,TRBV7-3,ASSQGPKETQY
TRBJ2-3,NA,TRBD2,TRBV7-3,ASSIAGGSTDTQY
TRBJ1-4,few,NA,TRBV6-1,ASSSSDGANEKLF
TRBJ2-1,many,NA,TRBV3-1,ASTRGGTIRNNEQF
TRBJ2-5,NA,NA,TRBV19,ASSLDGLQETQY
TRBJ2-1,many,NA,TRBV7-6,ASSLGSGPYNEQF
TRBJ1-5,few,NA,TRBV27,ASRVDGSYSNQPQH
TRBJ1-1,few,NA,TRBV11-2,ASSSRQAFPLMNTEAF
TRBJ2-7,NA,NA,TRBV29-1,SVGSGYEQY
TRBJ1-2,few,NA,TRBV6-1,ASDKGINGYT
TRBJ2-3,few,TRBD2,TRBV20-1,SARAVTSGNTQY
TRBJ1-4,many,NA,TRBV7-8,ASSWGDGNEKLF
TRBJ2-3,many,TRBD2,TRBV3-1,ASSQRVAGPDTQY
TRBJ2-1,few,NA,TRBV9,ASSSEDYRNEQF
TRBJ1-6,NA,TRBD1,TRBV20-1,SARGPGTGSSPLH
TRBJ2-5,many,NA,TRBV2,ASSGNLQETQY
TRBJ2-1,NA,TRBD2,TRBV12-3/TRBV12-4,ASRARREVNNEQF
TRBJ2-2,NA,TRBD1,TRBV7-9,ASSWDRTGELF
TRBJ1-2,many,NA,TRBV6-1,ASSDGGDYGYT
TRBJ2-3,many,TRBD2,TRBV15,ATSPDLAGYTDTQY
TRBJ2-5,many,NA,TRBV24-1,ATMGKETQY
TRBJ2-3,many,NA,TRBV9,ASSPSNTDTQY